Reported below is one TCR beta chain. There is no known antigen for this receptor. Nothing much larger sits one base from this clone, and base qualities are not available. This sample stems from a study of T cells after posttransplantation cyclophosphamide (dated by TCRdb to the mid-2010s). As for the study more broadly: Using TRB sequencing, the study followed how the T cell repertoire rebuilt after myeloablative bone marrow transplantation with posttransplantation cyclophosphamide given as GVHD prophylaxis. Blood from all 30 or so PTCy patients who had 1-year posttransplant specimens underwent TRB sequencing. Because TRA and TRB clonality correlated tightly in some 10 samples, the subsequent TCR analyses were limited to TRB only. Public TRB sequences were compared against a database of over 3,600 sequences linked to responses to pathogens, tumor antigens, self-antigens and alloantigens. In 3 patients, up to about 3 additional blood samples taken between 2 and 5.2 years after transplant also underwent TRB sequencing, as did pretransplant blood from a handful of patients. Samples from around 40 PTCy-treated patients and some 16 related bone marrow donors of those patients were subjected to antigen receptor sequencing. The investigation overall reported the following: The TRB repertoires of T cells infiltrating skin or GI tract showed only limited overlap with the TRB repertoires of T cells in blood. Across over 40 patients, TRB clonality was highly associated with recipient CMV seropositivity and CMV reactivation, and diversity in PTCy patients was similar to diversity in CNI/methotrexate controls. At 1-2 months, donor-recipient similarity was low but rose over the first year, and the later blood repertoires were often dominated by donor CD8+ memory clones.

For CDR1 and CDR2, the germline V gene lists SGHRS and YFSETQ. V sheds 4 bases and J sheds 0 bases, leaving 17 bases between their ends. The CDR3 spans 17 residues, from the cysteine through the phenylalanine. Only the CDR3 portion is preserved as DNA: 51 bases, with reading frame beginning at the first base. TRB sequencing used genomic DNA with the immunoSEQ assay at survey resolution or the hsTCRB kit. In the original analysis: The immunoSEQ software handled initial read processing, and the LymphoSeq R package was used for repertoire analyses. Clonality was computed as 1 minus normalized Shannon entropy; Gini coefficient was also calculated for each TRB dataset. Phenotypes of unsorted samples were inferred by mapping TRB sequences from sorted subsets of the recipient or donor onto the same recipient's unsorted samples. This immuneACCESS table, as held by TCRdb, lists in-frame sequences with V and J called but not all clones. Of the missing ones, under half trace to an unresolved V gene in checked studies; the others have no known cause. From that table come the V and J calls and clone size; the DNA was used to work out D and trimming. In this sample the table shows 18,000 or so clones, over 80% of which occur a single time. 7.5% to 9.5% of the sample rests with the top ten.

Peripheral blood samples were provided by related bone marrow donors on the day of marrow donation. Peripheral blood and bone marrow mononuclear cells were isolated by Ficoll-Hypaque density centrifugation and cryopreserved. Sorting of CD4+ and CD8+ T cells, including naive and memory subsets, was performed by FACS on a FACSAria II. The TCR was taken from a man aged 25-45 years in good health and a related stem cell transplant donor. The sequencing sample was made of memory CD4+ T cells sorted from blood. The chain is encoded by TRBV5-1 joined to TRBJ2-4; matching of 5 bases hints at TRBD2 as the D gene. The nucleotide sequence reads TGCGCCAGCAGCACCTCAGGAGGTACTATAGCCAAAAACATTCAGTACTTC. Its protein product is CASSTSGGTIAKNIQYF.